This T cell receptor beta chain stems from a study of T-cell memory formation after mild COVID-19. TCRdb fed the 5' RACE reads into MiXCR, producing one record per CDR3 protein. The sample contains roughly 300,000 distinct CDR3 sequences, approximately 13% of which appear only once. This clonotype has just a few counts. Its matching antigen is unknown. Study-level results: Among CD4+ contracting clones, most were CM and EM, and CD8+ ones EMRA.

The sample taken for sequencing was PBMCs or a T cell subset sorted from them (not recorded which). The TCR was taken from a man younger than 35 who had mild COVID-19 (a few samples of this study predate the infection). Cell type and time point are not known.

CDR3 sequence reads: CSVLEQGPYEQYF. CDR3 DNA sequence: TGCAGCGTCCTCGAGCAGGGGCCCTACGAGCAGTACTTC. The chain combines TRBV29-1 with TRBJ2-7; D might be TRBD1 (6 bases). The CDR3 extends over 13 amino acids. Germline-derived CDR1 and CDR2 are SQVTM and ANQGSEA. V was pared by 6 bases and J by 2 bases, with 14 bases between.